This T cell receptor beta chain appears in the sequencing data of a study of monozygotic twins with inflammatory bowel disease (dated by TCRdb to between 2017 and 2020). Background on the whole study: The complete study included some 28 monozygotic twin pairs: 19 IBD-discordant Danish pairs and nine German pairs, of which four were IBD-concordant and five were IBD-discordant. Each individual had, on average, about 151 000 unique TCRalpha sequences and 181 000 unique TCRbeta sequences available for analysis. Disease-associated traits were sought mainly through comparisons between IBD patients and their genetically identical healthy co-twins within discordant pairs. Overall results and qualifications from the work: No single strong signal or clonotype linked to IBD turned up in the results, so the idea that one exists was not supported. No difference in repertoire similarity was observed between concordant and discordant twins, possibly owing to limited statistical power. Because patients received different immunosuppressive treatments, the repertoires may have picked up extra background noise and variability between individuals. A decrease in TCRbeta repertoire diversity, as measured by inverse Simpson index, was observed in IBD patients compared with their healthy co-twins. IBD patients shared fewer clonotypes with other individuals than healthy twins did, most markedly in patients showing signs of disease activity. The analysis was unable to tell apart different T cell subtypes.

Per the germline V gene (reference sequence), SEHNR is the CDR1 and FQNEAQ is the CDR2. Taken from cysteine to phenylalanine, the CDR3 has 11 residues. No DNA is recorded. Library prep was done by 5' RACE. The input for every TCR library was around 3,800 ng of total RNA. For each sample, cDNA synthesis was carried out in eight separate reactions using SMARTScribe reverse transcriptase. Unique molecular identifiers containing a 6-nucleotide sample barcode were introduced through template switching during cDNA synthesis. TCRalpha and TCRbeta cDNA was amplified by two nested PCRs of approximately 17 and 9 cycles, with bead purification after each PCR. Before amplification, cDNA was treated with uracil DNA-glycosylase and purified using the QIAquick PCR purification kit. In the second PCR, Illumina TruSeq-compatible adapters and sample-specific barcodes were added. Library quality and concentration were checked on TapeStation and Qubit, and libraries were pooled at about 5 ng each. The pooled libraries were sequenced with 2 x 100 bp reads and custom sequencing primers on an Illumina HiSeq2500 single-index Rapid Run. The authors processed their data as follows. MiGEC version 1.2.6 was used for UMI-based consensus assembly, which corrected PCR and sequencing errors. MiXCR version 2.1.1 handled V(D)J alignment, clonotype assembly and CDR3 extraction. Gene usage, clonotype sharing and MAIT/NKT TCR abundance were normalised by analysing the top 1000, 10 000 and 20 000 clonotypes per sample. After downsampling to 27 000 UMIs, diversity was calculated as the inverse Simpson index using the vegan R package. Paired Mann-Whitney U tests were applied to discordant twin pairs, with Benjamini-Hochberg correction for multiple testing. Reprocessed by TCRdb, the reads give a single entry per CDR3 protein sequence, without DNA. The V and J calls come from TCRdb's annotation, not from the publication. This sample's table contains 140,000 to 150,000 distinct CDR3 sequences. Approximately 1.2% of the sample comes from the top ten.

From each donor, a 2.5 ml peripheral blood sample was drawn into PAXgene tubes and stored at -80 degrees C. Without any T cell sorting, total RNA was extracted from whole blood using the PAXgene blood miRNA kit on an automated QIAcube. Peripheral blood from monozygotic twin pairs who were concordant or discordant for inflammatory bowel disease underwent deep TCRalpha and TCRbeta repertoire profiling using unique molecular barcoding. Smoking habits were recorded for all twin pairs, and individuals were classified as current, former or never smokers. Details on this clonotype: Its specific antigen is unknown.

The origin of this receptor is a human donor with ulcerative colitis or Crohn's disease, or a healthy co-twin of an affected twin (not recorded which). The receptor chain draws on TRBV7-9 and TRBJ2-7. Material for sequencing was blood. CDR3 loop: CASSITYEQYF.